This T cell receptor beta chain came from a study of T cell repertoires in cytomegalovirus infection. TCRdb re-called the reads through MiXCR, storing one row per CDR3 protein. The sample has more than 350,000 distinct CDR3 sequences; around 32% are singletons. Per the germline V gene, CDR1 is SGHKS and CDR2 is YYEKEE (reference sequence). This CDR3 has 16 residues. The V end was cut by 0 bases, the J end by 4 bases, with 17 bases between. Note on this clonotype: Its specificity is not known.

General study results and limits: Ex vivo responses were dominated by HLA-C-restricted CMV-specific TCR beta clonotypes. The cumulative frequency of public TCR beta families distinguished individuals who carried CMV together with the relevant HLA.

The receptor's source is a human donor in good health (CMV status not recorded). Some clones in this sample may be carry-over from other donors' samples. The gene calls are TRBV5-5 and TRBJ2-7; D perhaps matches TRBD2 (6 bases). The sample was PBMCs. CDR3 sequence: CASSLVNSGSVYEQYF. The CDR3 nucleotides read TGTGCCAGCAGCTTGGTTAATAGCGGATCGGTTTACGAGCAGTACTTC.